Listed here are 16 T cell receptor beta chains from one sample, sequenced in a study of T cell responses to AZD1222 COVID-19 vaccine. This table comes from immunoSEQ multiplex PCR, and its TCRdb copy is limited to in-frame clones, with some not included. Of 140,000 to 150,000 clones in the sample, about 90% were seen once. Specimen: peripheral blood, collected on day 0 of AZD1222 vaccination. The receptors originated from an adult in good health.

This clone was recorded a few times. The gene calls are TRBV7-9 and TRBJ1-2; weak D call: TRBD1 (5 bases). V lost 1 base, J lost 1 base, and 7 bases lay in between. Germline CDR1 is SEHNR and CDR2 is FQNEAQ (reference sequence). CDR3 length: 14 residues. The CDR3: CASSLGQFNYGYTF. CDR3 DNA sequence: TGTGCCAGCAGCTTAGGACAGTTTAACTATGGCTACACCTTC.

V is TRBV6-6 and J is TRBJ1-6; D is perhaps TRBD1 (5 bases). The CDR3 contains 14 residues. The V gene's germline CDR1 is MNHNY and CDR2 SVGAGI (reference sequence). V dropped 6 bases and J dropped 8 bases, with 14 bases sitting between them. The CDR3 loop reads CASRMGTGDSPLHF. The CDR3 DNA reads TGTGCCAGCAGAATGGGAACAGGCGATTCACCCCTCCACTTT.

The table lists this clone with a count of one. V gene TRBV9 combines with J gene TRBJ1-2, with 7 bases aligning to TRBD1. The CDR3 extends over 13 amino acids. The V gene end was trimmed by 0 bases and the J gene end by 4 bases; junction bases not matched to a gene: 0. From germline, CDR1 is SGDLS and CDR2 YYNGEE. The CDR3 sequence is CASSVAGGYGYTF. The DNA for the CDR3 is TGTGCCAGCAGCGTAGCAGGGGGCTATGGCTACACCTTC.

This sequence joins TRBV10-3 and TRBJ2-1; perhaps TRBD2 as D (5 bases). V was cut by 4 bases and J by 15 bases, with 19 bases left in between. Germline V gene sequence: CDR1 ENHRY, CDR2 SYGVKD. The CDR3 extends over 13 amino acids. CDR3 residues: CAISVSDSRGPFF. In DNA, the CDR3 is TGTGCCATCAGTGTTAGCGACTCCCGAGGTCCGTTCTTC.

The V gene is TRBV7-3, the J gene TRBJ1-1; D unresolved. CDR1 and CDR2 from the germline V gene are SGHTA and FQGTGA. V lost 5 bases and J 1 base, leaving 11 bases between the germline ends. CDR3 length: 14 amino acids. The CDR3 sequence is CASSPTPGNTEAFF. The CDR3 DNA reads as TGTGCCAGCAGCCCAACCCCAGGGAACACTGAAGCTTTCTTT.

The chain recombines TRBV19 with TRBJ1-1; D is possibly TRBD1 (6 bases). Germline CDR1 is LNHDA and CDR2 is SQIVND (reference sequence). V was clipped by 3 bases and J by 8 bases, with 13 bases between them. This CDR3 region has 13 residues. CDR3 sequence: CASSMGRTAEAFF. The CDR3 region has the DNA TGTGCCAGTAGTATGGGTCGGACAGCAGAAGCTTTCTTT.

This chain joins TRBV7-9 and TRBJ1-3; unclear D gene. Germline lookup yields CDR1 SEHNR and CDR2 FQNEAQ (reference sequence). The CDR3 is made up of 13 amino acids. V dropped 8 bases and J dropped 0 bases, with 8 bases sitting between them. CDR3 loop: CASLPSSGNTIYF. The CDR3 DNA sequence: TGTGCCAGCCTACCTAGCTCTGGAAACACCATATATTTT.

This chain links TRBV29-1 with TRBJ2-3, with unresolved D. The CDR3 has 14 amino acids. Germline lookup yields CDR1 SQVTM and CDR2 ANQGSEA. Trimming left V 6 bases short and J 2 bases short, with 15 bases between. The CDR3 nucleotides read TGCAGCGTCACGACACGGGCCATCACAGATACGCAGTATTTT. As protein: CSVTTRAITDTQYF.

The CDR3 here is CASSPQGGNQPQHF. CDR3 in DNA: TGTGCCAGCAGCCCACAGGGTGGTAATCAGCCCCAGCATTTT. The chain joins TRBV7-6 to TRBJ1-5; tentative D call: TRBD1 (6 bases). Germline-derived CDR1 and CDR2 are SGHVS and FNYEAQ. There are 14 residues in the CDR3. V was clipped by 5 bases and J by 4 bases, with 12 bases between them. The full variable domain, its missing parts supplied by reference TRBV7-6 and TRBJ1-5, is GAGVSQSPRYKVTKRGQDVALRCDPISGHVSLYWYRQALGQGPEFLTYFNYEAQQDKSGLPNDRFSAERPEGSISTLTIQRTEQRDSAMYRCASSPQGGNQPQHFGDGTRLSIL.

The chain joins TRBV7-2 to TRBJ1-3; D gene unclear. V lost 5 bases to trimming and J lost 0 bases, with 8 bases between them. Germline CDR1 is SGHTA and CDR2 is FQGNSA. The CDR3 has 14 amino acids. For the CDR3, the DNA is TGTGCCAGCAGCGCCGCGGGCTCTGGAAACACCATATATTTT. It codes for CASSAAGSGNTIYF.

The rearrangement links TRBV4-3 to TRBJ2-7; possibly TRBD1 for D (5 bases). Looked up from germline, CDR1 is LGHNA and CDR2 is YSLEER. CDR3 length: 15 amino acids. V was shortened by 1 base and J by 3 bases, with 13 bases between the two germline ends. CDR3 sequence reads: CASSQGLGPHYEQYF. The CDR3 DNA follows: TGCGCCAGCAGCCAAGGTCTGGGGCCCCACTACGAGCAGTACTTC.

The rearrangement uses TRBV27 and TRBJ1-2; D is undetermined. This CDR3 is 14 amino acids long. Deletions cut 2 bases from V and 6 bases from J, with 13 bases between. Germline CDR1 and CDR2: MNHEY and SMNVEV (reference sequence). Here the CDR3 reads CASSLIKGFNGYTF. The CDR3 DNA follows: TGTGCCAGCAGTTTAATAAAAGGGTTCAATGGCTACACCTTC.

The chain couples TRBV7-2 to TRBJ1-3; D gene unclear. This CDR3 comprises 14 residues. The V and J ends lost 5 bases and 8 bases respectively, with 16 bases between them. From germline, CDR1 is SGHTA and CDR2 FQGNSA. The CDR3 DNA follows: TGTGCCAGCAGCCCCTCACCCGGCTTCCACACCATATATTTT. Translation gives CASSPSPGFHTIYF. Full variable domain (outside the CDR3, taken from reference TRBV7-2 and TRBJ1-3): GAGVSQSPSNKVTEKGKDVELRCDPISGHTALYWYRQSLGQGLEFLIYFQGNSAPDKSGLPSDRFSAERTGGSVSTLTIQRTQQEDSAVYLCASSPSPGFHTIYFGEGSWLTVV.

The chain combines TRBV5-1 with TRBJ2-7; 7 positions match TRBD2. In germline, CDR1 is SGHRS, CDR2 YFSETQ. V lost 0 bases and J lost 1; bases outside the gene matches: 4. CDR3 length: 15 amino acids. In DNA form, the CDR3 reads TGCGCCAGCAGCTTGGAACCTAGCGGATCCTACGAGCAGTACTTC. The encoded protein is CASSLEPSGSYEQYF.

A few counts support this clone. The V gene is TRBV6-1, the J gene TRBJ1-5; TRBD1 is a possible D gene (5 bases). V gave up 0 bases and J gave up 6 bases, with 15 bases separating them. In germline, CDR1 is MNHNS, CDR2 SASEGT. The CDR3 has 16 residues. The CDR3 protein is CASSEAGRIGGQPQHF. The CDR3 bases are TGTGCCAGCAGTGAAGCGGGGCGGATTGGAGGTCAGCCCCAGCATTTT.

This chain connects TRBV2 to TRBJ2-7; the D is unclear. Trimming stripped 3 bases from V and 3 bases from J, with 12 bases between. Germline V CDR1 and CDR2: SNHLY, FYNNEI. This CDR3 contains 14 residues. CDR3 amino acids: CASSENRSNYEQYF. The CDR3 DNA reads TGTGCCAGCAGTGAGAATAGATCGAACTACGAGCAGTACTTC.